The subject of this entry is one T cell receptor (beta chain). This entry comes from a study of blood T cell repertoires in COVID-19. About the study: COVID-19 samples collected from the United States, Italy and Spain covered acute and convalescent phases.

After removal of 0 bases from V and 2 bases from J, the junction contained 5 bases not matched to a gene. From germline, CDR1 is MGHRA and CDR2 YSYEKL. This CDR3 spans 17 amino acids. Profiling relied on immunoSEQ multiplex PCR, and the TCRdb table lists in-frame clones only, not all of them. The profile shows around 220,000 clones, about nine tenths of them singletons. This receptor was obtained from a woman between 18 and 30 years old who had recovered from COVID-19. The J gene is TRBJ2-1, the V gene TRBV4-1; 9 positions agree with TRBD2. The sample consisted of PBMCs or T cells enriched from blood (not recorded which). The CDR3 region is CASSQEARGGPYNEQFF. In DNA form, the CDR3 reads TGCGCCAGCAGCCAAGAGGCGCGGGGGGGTCCCTACAATGAGCAGTTCTTC.